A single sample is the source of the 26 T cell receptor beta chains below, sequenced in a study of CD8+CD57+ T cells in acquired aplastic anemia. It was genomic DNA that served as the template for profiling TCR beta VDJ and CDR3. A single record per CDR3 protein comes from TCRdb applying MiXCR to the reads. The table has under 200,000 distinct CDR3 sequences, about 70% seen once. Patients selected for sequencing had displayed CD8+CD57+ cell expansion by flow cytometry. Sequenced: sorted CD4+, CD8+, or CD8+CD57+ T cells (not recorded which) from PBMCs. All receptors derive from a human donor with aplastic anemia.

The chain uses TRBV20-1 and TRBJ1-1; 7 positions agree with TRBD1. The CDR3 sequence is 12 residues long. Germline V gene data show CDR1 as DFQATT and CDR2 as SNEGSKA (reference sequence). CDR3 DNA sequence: TGCCGGGGCCGAGCAGGGGGTTCAAGAGCTTTCTTT. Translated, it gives CRGRAGGSRAFF.

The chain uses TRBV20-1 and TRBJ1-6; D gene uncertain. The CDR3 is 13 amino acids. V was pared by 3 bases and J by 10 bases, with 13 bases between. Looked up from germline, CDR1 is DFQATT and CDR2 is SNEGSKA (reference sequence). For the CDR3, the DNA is TGCAGTGCTAGCCCTGCCGTGGGATCACCCCTCCACTTT. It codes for CSASPAVGSPLHF.

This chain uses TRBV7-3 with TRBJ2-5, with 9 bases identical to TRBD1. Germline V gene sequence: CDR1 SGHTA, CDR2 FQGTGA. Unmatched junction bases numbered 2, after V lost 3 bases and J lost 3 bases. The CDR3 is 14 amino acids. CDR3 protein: CASSLGQGEETQYF. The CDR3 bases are TGTGCCAGCAGCTTGGGACAGGGAGAAGAGACCCAGTACTTC.

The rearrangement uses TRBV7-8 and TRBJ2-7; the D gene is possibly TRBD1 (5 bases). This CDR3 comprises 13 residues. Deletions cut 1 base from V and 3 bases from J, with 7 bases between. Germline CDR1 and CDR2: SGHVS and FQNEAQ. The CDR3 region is CASSLDRNYEQYF. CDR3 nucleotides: TGTGCCAGCAGCTTAGACAGGAACTACGAGCAGTACTTC.

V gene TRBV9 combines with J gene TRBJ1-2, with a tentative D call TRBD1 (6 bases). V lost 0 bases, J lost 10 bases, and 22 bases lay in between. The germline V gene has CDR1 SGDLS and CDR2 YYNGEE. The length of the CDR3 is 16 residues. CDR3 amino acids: CASSVDKTGASDDYTF. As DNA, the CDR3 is TGTGCCAGCAGCGTAGACAAAACGGGGGCCTCCGACGACTACACCTTC.

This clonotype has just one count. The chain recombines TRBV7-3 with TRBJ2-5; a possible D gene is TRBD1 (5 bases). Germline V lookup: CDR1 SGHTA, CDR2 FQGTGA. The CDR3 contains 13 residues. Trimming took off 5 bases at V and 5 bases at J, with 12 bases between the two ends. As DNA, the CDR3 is TGTGCCAGCAGCCCCGAGGCAGGGGAGACCCAGTACTTC. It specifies CASSPEAGETQYF.

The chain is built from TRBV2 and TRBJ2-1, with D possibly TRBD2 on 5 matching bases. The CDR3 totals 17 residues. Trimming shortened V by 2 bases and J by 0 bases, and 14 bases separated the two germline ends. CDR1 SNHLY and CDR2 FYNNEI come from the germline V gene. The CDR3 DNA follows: TGTGCCAGCAGTGAATCCCCTAGCACGAGCTCCTACAATGAGCAGTTCTTC. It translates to CASSESPSTSSYNEQFF.

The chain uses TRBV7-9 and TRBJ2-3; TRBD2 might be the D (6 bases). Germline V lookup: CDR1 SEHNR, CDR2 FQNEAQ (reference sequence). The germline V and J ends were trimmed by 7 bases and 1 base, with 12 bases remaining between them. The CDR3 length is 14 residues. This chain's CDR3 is CASILWGGTDTQYF. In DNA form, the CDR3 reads TGTGCCAGCATCCTTTGGGGGGGCACAGATACGCAGTATTTT.

CDR3 residues: CASTGVADTQYF. The CDR3 nucleotides are TGTGCCAGTACAGGGGTGGCAGATACGCAGTATTTT. The chain recombines TRBV19 with TRBJ2-3, with D perhaps TRBD1 (6 bases). The CDR3 sequence is 12 residues long. Germline loops: CDR1 LNHDA, CDR2 SQIVND (reference sequence). Between the trimmed V and J ends, which lost 7 bases and 4 bases, there was a span of 9 bases. Drawing the rest from reference TRBV19 and TRBJ2-3, the complete variable domain is DGGITQSPKYLFRKEGQNVTLSCEQNLNHDAMYWYRQDPGQGLRLIYYSQIVNDFQKGDIAEGYSVSREKKESFPLTVTSAQKNPTAFYLCASTGVADTQYFGPGTRLTVL.

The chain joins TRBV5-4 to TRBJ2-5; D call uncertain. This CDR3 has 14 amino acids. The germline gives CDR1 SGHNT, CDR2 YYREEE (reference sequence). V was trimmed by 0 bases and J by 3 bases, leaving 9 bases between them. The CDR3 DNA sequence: TGTGCCAGCAGCTTGGTAGGTCAGAAAGAGACCCAGTACTTC. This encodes CASSLVGQKETQYF.

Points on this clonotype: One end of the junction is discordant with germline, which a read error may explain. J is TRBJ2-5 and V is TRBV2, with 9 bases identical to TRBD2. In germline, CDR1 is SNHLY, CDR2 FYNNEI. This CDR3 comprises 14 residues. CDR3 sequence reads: CAGRPGTSSETQYF. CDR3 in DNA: TGTGCCGGCAGACCCGGGACTAGCTCGGAGACCCAGTACTTC.

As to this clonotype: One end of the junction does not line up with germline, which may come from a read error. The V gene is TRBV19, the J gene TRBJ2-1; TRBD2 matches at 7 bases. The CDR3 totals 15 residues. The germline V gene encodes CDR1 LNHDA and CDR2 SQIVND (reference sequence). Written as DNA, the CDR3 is TGTGCCAGTAGTACGTCGACTAGCTCCTATAATGAGCAGTTCTTC. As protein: CASSTSTSSYNEQFF.

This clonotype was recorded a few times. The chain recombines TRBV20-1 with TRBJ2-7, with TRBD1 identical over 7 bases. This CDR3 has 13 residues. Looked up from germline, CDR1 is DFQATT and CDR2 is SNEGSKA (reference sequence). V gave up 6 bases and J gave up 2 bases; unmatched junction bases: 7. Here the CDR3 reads CSATGQAAYEQYF. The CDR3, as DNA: TGCAGTGCCACAGGACAGGCCGCCTACGAGCAGTACTTC.

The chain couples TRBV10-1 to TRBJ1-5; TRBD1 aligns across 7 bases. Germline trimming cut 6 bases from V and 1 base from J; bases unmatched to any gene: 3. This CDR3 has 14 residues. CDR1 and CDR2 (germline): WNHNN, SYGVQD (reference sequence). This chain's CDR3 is CASSGQESNQPQHF. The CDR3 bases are TGCGCCAGCAGCGGACAGGAGAGCAATCAGCCCCAGCATTTT.

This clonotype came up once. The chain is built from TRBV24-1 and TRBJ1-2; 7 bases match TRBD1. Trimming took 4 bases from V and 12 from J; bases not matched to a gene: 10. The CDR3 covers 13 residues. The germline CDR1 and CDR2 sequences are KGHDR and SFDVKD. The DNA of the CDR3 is TGTGCCACCAGTGACCGACAGGGAGCAGGCCACACCTTC. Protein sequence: CATSDRQGAGHTF.

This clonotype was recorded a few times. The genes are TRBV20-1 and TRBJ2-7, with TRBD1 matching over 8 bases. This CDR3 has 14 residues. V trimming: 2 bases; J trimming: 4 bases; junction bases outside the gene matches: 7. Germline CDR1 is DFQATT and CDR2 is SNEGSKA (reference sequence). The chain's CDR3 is CSARFPGGLYEQYF. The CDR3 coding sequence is TGCAGTGCTAGATTCCCAGGGGGCTTGTACGAGCAGTACTTC.

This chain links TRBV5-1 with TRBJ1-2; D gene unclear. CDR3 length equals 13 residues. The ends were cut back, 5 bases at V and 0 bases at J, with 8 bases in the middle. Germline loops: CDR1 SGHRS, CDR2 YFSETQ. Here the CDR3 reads CASSDSANYGYTF. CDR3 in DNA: TGCGCCAGCAGTGATTCCGCTAACTATGGCTACACCTTC.

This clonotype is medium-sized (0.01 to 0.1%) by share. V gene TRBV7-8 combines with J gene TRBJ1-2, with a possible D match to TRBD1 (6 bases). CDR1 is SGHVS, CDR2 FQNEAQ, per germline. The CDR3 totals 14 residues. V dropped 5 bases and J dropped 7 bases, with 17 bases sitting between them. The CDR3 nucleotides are TGTGCCAGCAGCCCAGAGGGGGGGGCAGCTGGCTACACCTTC. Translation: CASSPEGGAAGYTF. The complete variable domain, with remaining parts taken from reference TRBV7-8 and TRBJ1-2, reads GAGVSQSPRYKVAKRGQDVALRCDPISGHVSLFWYQQALGQGPEFLTYFQNEAQLDKSGLPSDRFFAERPEGSVSTLKIQRTQQEDSAVYLCASSPEGGAAGYTFGSGTRLTVV.

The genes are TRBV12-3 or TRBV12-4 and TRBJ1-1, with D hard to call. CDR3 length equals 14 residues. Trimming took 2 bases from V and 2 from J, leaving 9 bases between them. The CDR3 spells CASSLQSGNTEAFF. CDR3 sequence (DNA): TGTGCCAGCAGTTTACAAAGCGGAAACACTGAAGCTTTCTTT.

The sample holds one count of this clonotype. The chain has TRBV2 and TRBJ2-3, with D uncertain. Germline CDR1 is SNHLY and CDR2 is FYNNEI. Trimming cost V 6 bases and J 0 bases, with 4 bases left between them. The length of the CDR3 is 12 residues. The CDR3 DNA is TGTGCCAGCAGGATGAGCACAGATACGCAGTATTTT. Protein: CASRMSTDTQYF.

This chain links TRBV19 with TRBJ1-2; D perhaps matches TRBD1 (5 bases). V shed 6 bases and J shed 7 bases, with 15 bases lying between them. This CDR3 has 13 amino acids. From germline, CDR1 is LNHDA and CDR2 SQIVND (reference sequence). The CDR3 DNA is TGTGCCAGTAGGGCTCAGGGTGGGAGTGGCTACACCTTC. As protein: CASRAQGGSGYTF.

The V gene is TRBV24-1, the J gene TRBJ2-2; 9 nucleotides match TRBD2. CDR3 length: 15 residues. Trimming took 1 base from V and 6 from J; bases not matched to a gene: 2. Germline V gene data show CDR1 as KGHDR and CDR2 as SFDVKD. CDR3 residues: CATSDFGGGAGELFF. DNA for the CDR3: TGTGCCACCAGTGATTTTGGCGGGGGGGCCGGGGAGCTGTTTTTT.

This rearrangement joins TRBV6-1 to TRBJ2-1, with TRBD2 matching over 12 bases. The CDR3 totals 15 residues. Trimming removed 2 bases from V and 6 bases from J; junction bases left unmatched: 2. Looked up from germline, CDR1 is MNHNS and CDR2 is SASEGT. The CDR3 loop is CASSESSGGANEQFF. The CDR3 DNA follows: TGTGCCAGCAGTGAATCTAGCGGGGGGGCCAATGAGCAGTTCTTC.

The CDR3, as DNA: TGTGCCAGTAGTATAGGTCGGGGATCGAACACTGAAGCTTTCTTT. Encoded protein: CASSIGRGSNTEAFF. The rearrangement uses TRBV19 and TRBJ1-1; D is unclear. Trimming took off 1 base at V and 1 base at J, with 10 bases between the two ends. Germline V gene lookup returns CDR1 LNHDA and CDR2 SQIVND (reference sequence). The CDR3 is made up of 15 amino acids. Complete variable domain (other parts from reference TRBV19 and TRBJ1-1): DGGITQSPKYLFRKEGQNVTLSCEQNLNHDAMYWYRQDPGQGLRLIYYSQIVNDFQKGDIAEGYSVSREKKESFPLTVTSAQKNPTAFYLCASSIGRGSNTEAFFGQGTRLTVV.

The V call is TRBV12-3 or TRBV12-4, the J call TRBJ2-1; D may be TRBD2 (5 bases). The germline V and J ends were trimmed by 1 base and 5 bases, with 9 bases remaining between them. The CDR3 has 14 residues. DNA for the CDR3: TGTGCCAGCAGTTTAGAGCGAGGGCACAATGAGCAGTTCTTC. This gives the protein CASSLERGHNEQFF.

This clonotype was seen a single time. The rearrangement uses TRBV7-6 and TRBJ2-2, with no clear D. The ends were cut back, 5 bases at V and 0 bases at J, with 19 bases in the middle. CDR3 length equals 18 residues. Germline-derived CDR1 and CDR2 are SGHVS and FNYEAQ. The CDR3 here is CASSVPPWANSNTGELFF. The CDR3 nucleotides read TGTGCCAGCAGCGTGCCCCCGTGGGCGAATTCGAACACCGGGGAGCTGTTTTTT.